This T cell receptor (beta chain) was obtained from a study of T cells in pancreatic ductal adenocarcinoma. Study results and caveats: Tumor and blood clonality did not differ significantly, about 0.11 versus 0.078. Unique clonotypes were 8 to 10-fold more numerous in blood than in tumor. The resected cohort was biased toward the minority with early-stage disease.

No neoadjuvant therapy was given to the selected pancreatic ductal adenocarcinoma patients before their surgery. The CDR3 length is 15 residues. Germline CDR1 and CDR2: LGHNT and FRNRAP. V lost 0 bases, J lost 0 bases, and 0 bases stayed unmatched. Repertoires were generated with immunoSEQ multiplex PCR, while TCRdb's copy carries only in-frame clones and drops some. The data show thousands of clones, 68% seen once. With respect to this clone: Its antigen is as yet unknown.

V gene TRBV12-5 combines with J gene TRBJ2-7; the match to TRBD2 covers 9 bases. The sequence derives from a human donor with pancreatic ductal adenocarcinoma. Source material: pancreatic tumor tissue. In DNA, the CDR3 is TGTGCTAGTGGTTTGGTACTAGCGGGCTCCTACGAGCAGTACTTC. Translation: CASGLVLAGSYEQYF.